The 20 T cell receptor beta chains in this list originate from one sample, sequenced in a study of CD8 T cells in Susac syndrome. RNA, at about 0.5 to 1 ug, was reverse transcribed with random hexamers. Using its own MiXCR run on the immunoSEQ multiplex PCR reads, TCRdb lists one record per CDR3 protein. The sample yields around 200,000 distinct CDR3 sequences, approximately 94% seen once. The specimen was CD4+ T cells from PBMCs. The receptors shown here come from a human donor with multiple sclerosis.

This sequence joins TRBV18 and TRBJ2-3, with 10 positions matching TRBD1. In germline, CDR1 is KGHSH, CDR2 LQKENI. The CDR3 consists of 14 residues. Losses at the gene ends were 8 bases for V and 4 bases for J; bases not matched to a gene: 6. The CDR3 is CASRIGTGADTQYF. CDR3 DNA: TGTGCCAGCCGGATAGGGACAGGGGCAGATACGCAGTATTTT.

The V gene is TRBV5-1, the J gene TRBJ1-5; D might be TRBD1 (5 bases). Between the trimmed V and J ends, which lost 4 bases and 5 bases, there was a span of 16 bases. This CDR3 is 15 amino acids long. From germline, CDR1 is SGHRS and CDR2 YFSETQ. The CDR3 DNA is TGCGCCAGCAGCCTAGATGGGGCTAGTGATCAGCCCCAGCATTTT. Translated, it gives CASSLDGASDQPQHF.

This chain joins TRBV6-2 or TRBV6-3 and TRBJ2-4, with D perhaps matching TRBD1 or TRBD2 (5 bases each). Germline lookup yields CDR1 MNHEY and CDR2 SVGEGT. There are 12 residues in the CDR3. The ends were cut back, 5 bases at V and 7 bases at J, with 9 bases in the middle. The chain's CDR3 is CASSTGPNIQYF. The CDR3 DNA is TGTGCCAGCAGTACGGGGCCTAACATTCAGTACTTC.

V gene TRBV29-1 combines with J gene TRBJ2-3; D may be TRBD1 or TRBD2 (5 bases each). Trimming took off 4 bases at V and 2 bases at J, with 16 bases between the two ends. Germline V lookup: CDR1 SQVTM, CDR2 ANQGSEA. The CDR3 is 15 amino acids. The CDR3 coding sequence is TGCAGCGTTGTGGACAAACTAGTTTCCACAGATACGCAGTATTTT. It encodes CSVVDKLVSTDTQYF.

The chain carries TRBV4-2 and TRBJ2-2; 7 bases line up with TRBD1. From germline, CDR1 is LGHNA and CDR2 YNFKEQ. The CDR3 totals 15 residues. The V gene end was trimmed by 5 bases and the J gene end by 2 bases; junction bases not matched to a gene: 5. The CDR3 loop is CASSSGTENTGELFF. CDR3 DNA: TGTGCCAGCAGCTCCGGGACAGAAAACACCGGGGAGCTGTTTTTT.

The chain recombines TRBV7-9 with TRBJ2-2; 8 bases fit TRBD1. V shed 9 bases, J shed 3 bases, and the junction held 3 bases outside the gene matches. The V gene's germline CDR1 is SEHNR and CDR2 FQNEAQ (reference sequence). CDR3 size: 13 residues. The CDR3 loop is CASMGQDTGELFF. CDR3 sequence (DNA): TGTGCCAGTATGGGACAGGACACCGGGGAGCTGTTTTTT.

CDR3 protein: CSASRQETQYF. DNA for the CDR3: TGCAGCGCTAGCCGACAAGAGACCCAGTACTTC. This chain joins TRBV29-1 and TRBJ2-5; weak D call: TRBD2 (5 bases). Deletions cut 7 bases from V and 2 bases from J, with 8 bases between. The germline CDR1 and CDR2 sequences are SQVTM and ANQGSEA. The CDR3 contains 11 residues.

The J gene is TRBJ2-5, the V gene TRBV5-1, with 7 bases matching TRBD1. The junction had 2 bases not matched to a gene; V was cut back by 3 bases and J by 3 bases. CDR1 and CDR2 (germline): SGHRS, YFSETQ. The CDR3 has 13 amino acids. As DNA, the CDR3 is TGCGCCAGCAGCTACGACAGGGAAGAGACCCAGTACTTC. It codes for CASSYDREETQYF.

The chain has TRBV30 and TRBJ1-2; TRBD1 matches 7 bases. There are 13 residues in the CDR3. CDR1 is GTSNPN, CDR2 SVGIG, per germline (reference sequence). V trimming: 4 bases; J trimming: 2 bases; junction bases outside the gene matches: 4. For the CDR3, the DNA is TGTGCCTGGAATAAACAGGGGAACTATGGCTACACCTTC. It codes for CAWNKQGNYGYTF.

V gene TRBV12-3 or TRBV12-4 combines with J gene TRBJ2-1; weak D call: TRBD2 (6 bases). V lost 3 bases and J 2 bases, leaving 11 bases between the germline ends. CDR3 size: 15 residues. This chain's CDR3 is CASSFSLAPYNEQFF. In DNA form, the CDR3 reads TGTGCCAGCAGTTTCTCCCTAGCGCCCTACAATGAGCAGTTCTTC.

The DNA of the CDR3 is TGTGCCAGCCACAGGGGGCTTACGAGCTCCTATAATTCACCCCTCCACTTT. Translated, it gives CASHRGLTSSYNSPLHF. This chain connects TRBV19 to TRBJ1-6; TRBD1 agrees at 9 bases. The CDR3 is made up of 17 amino acids. The trim removed 9 bases at V and 0 bases at J, leaving 9 bases unmatched. The germline CDR1 and CDR2 sequences are LNHDA and SQIVND (reference sequence).

The chain employs TRBV19 and TRBJ2-7; D gene unclear. The V end was cut by 3 bases, the J end by 5 bases, with 11 bases between. Germline V lookup: CDR1 LNHDA, CDR2 SQIVND (reference sequence). This CDR3 is built from 13 residues. CDR3 sequence (DNA): TGTGCCAGTAGTATTGGGGTAATCGACGAGCAGTACTTC. It specifies CASSIGVIDEQYF.

J is TRBJ1-2 and V is TRBV10-3; the match to TRBD1 covers 7 bases. CDR1 is ENHRY and CDR2 is SYGVKD in the germline V gene. Trimming removed 4 bases from V and 3 bases from J; junction bases left unmatched: 5. CDR3 length equals 14 residues. The CDR3 DNA reads TGTGCCATCAGTGGTTCTACAGGGGACTATGGCTACACCTTC. Amino acids: CAISGSTGDYGYTF.

Here the CDR3 reads CASSHGLEAGTEAFF. The CDR3 coding sequence is TGTGCCAGCAGCCACGGTTTGGAAGCGGGCACTGAAGCTTTCTTT. The chain combines TRBV3-1 with TRBJ1-1; the D is unclear. Germline V gene sequence: CDR1 LGHDT, CDR2 YNNKEL (reference sequence). V lost 3 bases, J lost 4 bases, and 15 bases lay in between. CDR3 length: 15 residues.

J is TRBJ2-5 and V is TRBV4-1; D gene unclear. Germline CDR1 reads MGHRA; CDR2 reads YSYEKL. The CDR3 runs 12 residues. V lost 0 bases and J lost 6, with 5 bases in between. Written as DNA, the CDR3 is TGCGCCAGCAGCCAAGATGGGCAGACCCAGTACTTC. It specifies CASSQDGQTQYF.

The chain carries TRBV20-1 and TRBJ2-1; no clear D gene. Trimming removed 4 bases at V and 6 bases at J, with 7 bases between. This CDR3 has 11 residues. In germline, CDR1 is DFQATT, CDR2 SNEGSKA (reference sequence). The CDR3 nucleotides are TGCAGTGCTAAAGGTCGCAATGAGCAGTTCTTC. Translating it yields CSAKGRNEQFF.

This sequence joins TRBV27 and TRBJ1-1; no reliable D call. V was clipped by 5 bases and J by 11 bases, with 18 bases between them. This CDR3 is 13 amino acids long. The germline V gene has CDR1 MNHEY and CDR2 SMNVEV (reference sequence). CDR3 residues: CASSLQHGRAAFF. The CDR3 DNA follows: TGTGCCAGCAGTCTCCAGCACGGTAGAGCCGCTTTCTTT.

This chain joins TRBV7-2 and TRBJ2-3; D ambiguous. V lost 3 bases and J 2 bases, leaving 9 bases between the germline ends. CDR3 length equals 14 residues. Germline CDR1 SGHTA, CDR2 FQGNSA. The CDR3: CASSFKAFTDTQYF. The DNA for the CDR3 is TGTGCCAGCAGCTTCAAGGCGTTCACAGATACGCAGTATTTT.

The J gene is TRBJ2-3, the V gene TRBV7-9; D may match TRBD1 or TRBD2 (6 bases each). The CDR3 is 15 residues long. CDR1 is SEHNR and CDR2 is FQNEAQ in the germline V gene (reference sequence). V was pared by 5 bases and J by 1 base, with 13 bases between. CDR3 residues: CASSLHGGRTDTQYF. As DNA, the CDR3 is TGTGCCAGCAGCCTCCACGGGGGCCGCACAGATACGCAGTATTTT.

The CDR3 region is CASSERGVEKFF. The CDR3 DNA is TGTGCCAGCAGTGAGAGGGGGGTCGAAAAGTTTTTT. V usage is TRBV2 and J usage is TRBJ1-4, with a possible D match to TRBD1 (6 bases). Trimming took off 3 bases at V and 16 bases at J, with 15 bases between the two ends. Germline V gene data show CDR1 as SNHLY and CDR2 as FYNNEI. This CDR3 contains 12 residues.